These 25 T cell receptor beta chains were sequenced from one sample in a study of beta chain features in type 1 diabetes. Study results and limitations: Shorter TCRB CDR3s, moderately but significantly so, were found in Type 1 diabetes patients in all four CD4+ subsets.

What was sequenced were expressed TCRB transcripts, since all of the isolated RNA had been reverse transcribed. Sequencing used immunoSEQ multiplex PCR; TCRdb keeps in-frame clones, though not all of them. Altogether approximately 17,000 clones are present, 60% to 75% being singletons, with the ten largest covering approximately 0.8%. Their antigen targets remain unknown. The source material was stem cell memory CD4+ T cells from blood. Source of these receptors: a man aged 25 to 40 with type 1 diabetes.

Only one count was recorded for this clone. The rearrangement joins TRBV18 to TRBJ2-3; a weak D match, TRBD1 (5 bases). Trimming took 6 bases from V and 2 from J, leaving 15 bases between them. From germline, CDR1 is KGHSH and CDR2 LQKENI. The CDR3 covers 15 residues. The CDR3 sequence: CASSKGRTNTDTQYF. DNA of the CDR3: TGTGCCAGCTCGAAGGGAAGGACAAACACAGATACGCAGTATTTT.

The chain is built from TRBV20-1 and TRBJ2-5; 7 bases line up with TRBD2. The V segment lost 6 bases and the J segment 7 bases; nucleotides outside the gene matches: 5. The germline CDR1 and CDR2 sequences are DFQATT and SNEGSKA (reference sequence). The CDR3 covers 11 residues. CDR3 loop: CSAGGGGTQYF. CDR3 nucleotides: TGCAGTGCGGGAGGCGGGGGGACCCAGTACTTC.

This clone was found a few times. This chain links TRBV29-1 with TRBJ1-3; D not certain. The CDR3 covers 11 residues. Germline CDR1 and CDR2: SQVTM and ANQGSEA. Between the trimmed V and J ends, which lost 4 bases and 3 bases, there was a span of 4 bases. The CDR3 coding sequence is TGCAGCGTTGGGAGTGGAAACACCATATATTTT. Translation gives CSVGSGNTIYF.

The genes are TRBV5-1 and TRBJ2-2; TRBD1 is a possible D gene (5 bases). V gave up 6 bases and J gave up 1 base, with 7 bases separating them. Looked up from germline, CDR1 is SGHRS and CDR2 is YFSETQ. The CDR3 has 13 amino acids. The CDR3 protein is CASNDRNTGELFF. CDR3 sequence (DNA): TGCGCCAGCAATGACAGGAACACCGGGGAGCTGTTTTTT.

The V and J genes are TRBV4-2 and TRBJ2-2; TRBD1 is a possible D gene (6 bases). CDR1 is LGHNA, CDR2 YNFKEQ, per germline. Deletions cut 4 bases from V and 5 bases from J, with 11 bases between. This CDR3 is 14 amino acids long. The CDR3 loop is CASSPPGVTGELFF. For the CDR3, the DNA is TGTGCCAGCAGCCCGCCAGGGGTAACCGGGGAGCTGTTTTTT.

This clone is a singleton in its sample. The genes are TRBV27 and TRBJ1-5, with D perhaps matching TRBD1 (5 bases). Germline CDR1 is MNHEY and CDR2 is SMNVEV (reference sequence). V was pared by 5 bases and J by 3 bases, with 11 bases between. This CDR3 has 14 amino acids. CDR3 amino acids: CASSRGGNNQPQHF. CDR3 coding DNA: TGTGCCAGCAGTAGGGGAGGGAACAATCAGCCCCAGCATTTT.

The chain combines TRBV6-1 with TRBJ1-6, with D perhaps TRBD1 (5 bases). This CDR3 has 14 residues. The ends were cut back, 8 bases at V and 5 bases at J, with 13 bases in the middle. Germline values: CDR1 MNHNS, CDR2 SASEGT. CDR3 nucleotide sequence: TGTGCCAGCTCCCCAGGGCAGAATAATTCACCCCTCCACTTT. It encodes CASSPGQNNSPLHF.

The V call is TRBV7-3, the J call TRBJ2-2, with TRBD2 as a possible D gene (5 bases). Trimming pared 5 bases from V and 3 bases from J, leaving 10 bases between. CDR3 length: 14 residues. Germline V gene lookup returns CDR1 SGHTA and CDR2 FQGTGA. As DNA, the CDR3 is TGTGCCAGCAGCAGGACTGTGGACACCGGGGAGCTGTTTTTT. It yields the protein CASSRTVDTGELFF.

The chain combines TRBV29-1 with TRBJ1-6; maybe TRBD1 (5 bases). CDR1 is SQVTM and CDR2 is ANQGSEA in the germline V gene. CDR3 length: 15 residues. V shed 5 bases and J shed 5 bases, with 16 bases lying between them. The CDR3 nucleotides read TGCAGCGTTTATCGGATGGGGCGGAATAATTCACCCCTCCACTTT. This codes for CSVYRMGRNNSPLHF.

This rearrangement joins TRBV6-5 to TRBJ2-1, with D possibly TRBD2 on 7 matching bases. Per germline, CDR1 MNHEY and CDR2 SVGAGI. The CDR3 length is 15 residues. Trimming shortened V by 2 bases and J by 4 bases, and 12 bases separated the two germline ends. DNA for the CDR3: TGTGCCAGCAGTTACGGGGGGGCCCATTACAATGAGCAGTTCTTC. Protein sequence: CASSYGGAHYNEQFF.

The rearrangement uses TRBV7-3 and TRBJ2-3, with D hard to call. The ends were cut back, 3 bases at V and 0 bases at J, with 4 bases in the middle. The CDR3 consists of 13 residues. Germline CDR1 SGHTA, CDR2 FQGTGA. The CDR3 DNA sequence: TGTGCCAGCAGCTTGGCTAGCACAGATACGCAGTATTTT. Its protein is CASSLASTDTQYF.

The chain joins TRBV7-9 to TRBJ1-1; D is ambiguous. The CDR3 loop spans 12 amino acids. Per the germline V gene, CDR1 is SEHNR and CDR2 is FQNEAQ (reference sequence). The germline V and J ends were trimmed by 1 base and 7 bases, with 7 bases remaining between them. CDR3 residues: CASSLGPGEAFF. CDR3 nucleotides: TGTGCCAGCAGCTTAGGGCCGGGTGAAGCTTTCTTT.

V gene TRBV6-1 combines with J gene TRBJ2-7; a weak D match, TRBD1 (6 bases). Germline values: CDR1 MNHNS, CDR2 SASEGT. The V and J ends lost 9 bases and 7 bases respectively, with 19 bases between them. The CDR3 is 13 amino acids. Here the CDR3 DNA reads TGTGCCAGTGACAAGGACAGTCAATGGGAGCAGTACTTC. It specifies CASDKDSQWEQYF.

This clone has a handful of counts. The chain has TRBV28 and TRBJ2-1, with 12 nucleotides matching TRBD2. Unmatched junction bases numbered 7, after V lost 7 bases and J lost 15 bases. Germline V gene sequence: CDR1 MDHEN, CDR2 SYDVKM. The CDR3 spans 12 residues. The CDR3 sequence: CASNDLAGGPFF. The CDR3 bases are TGTGCCAGCAACGATCTAGCGGGGGGGCCGTTCTTC.

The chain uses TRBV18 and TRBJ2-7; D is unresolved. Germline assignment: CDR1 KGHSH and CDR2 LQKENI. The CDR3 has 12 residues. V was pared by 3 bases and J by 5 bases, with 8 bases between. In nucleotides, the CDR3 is TGTGCCAGCTCACCCCTTTTTAACGAGCAGTACTTC. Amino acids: CASSPLFNEQYF. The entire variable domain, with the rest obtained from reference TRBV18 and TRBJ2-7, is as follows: NAGVMQNPRHLVRRRGQEARLRCSPMKGHSHVYWYRQLPEEGLKFMVYLQKENIIDESGMPKERFSAEFPKEGPSILRIQQVVRGDSAAYFCASSPLFNEQYFGPGTRLTVT.

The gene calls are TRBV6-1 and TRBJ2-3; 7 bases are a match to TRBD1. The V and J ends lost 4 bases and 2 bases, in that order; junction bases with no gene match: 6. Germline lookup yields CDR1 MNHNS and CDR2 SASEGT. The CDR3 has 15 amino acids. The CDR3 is CASSGQGVSTDTQYF. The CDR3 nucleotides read TGTGCCAGCAGTGGGCAGGGGGTGTCCACAGATACGCAGTATTTT.

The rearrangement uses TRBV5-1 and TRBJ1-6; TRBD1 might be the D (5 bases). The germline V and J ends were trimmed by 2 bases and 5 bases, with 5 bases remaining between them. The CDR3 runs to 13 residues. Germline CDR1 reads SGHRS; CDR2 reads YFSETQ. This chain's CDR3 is CASSLGDNSPLHF. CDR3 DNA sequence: TGCGCCAGCAGCTTAGGGGATAATTCACCCCTCCACTTT.

Here the CDR3 reads CASRARDSNYNEQFF. CDR3 DNA: TGTGCCAGCAGAGCCCGGGACAGCAACTACAATGAGCAGTTCTTC. The chain links TRBV5-8 to TRBJ2-1, with TRBD1 matching over 7 bases. J lost 3 bases, V lost 5 bases, and 8 bases had no gene match. This CDR3 comprises 15 residues. In germline, CDR1 is SGHTS, CDR2 YDEGEE. The entire variable domain, with the rest obtained from reference TRBV5-8 and TRBJ2-1, is as follows: EAGVTQSPTHLIKTRGQQATLRCSPISGHTSVYWYQQALGLGLQFLLWYDEGEERNRGNFPPRFSGRQFPNYSSELNVNALELEDSALYLCASRARDSNYNEQFFGPGTRLTVL.

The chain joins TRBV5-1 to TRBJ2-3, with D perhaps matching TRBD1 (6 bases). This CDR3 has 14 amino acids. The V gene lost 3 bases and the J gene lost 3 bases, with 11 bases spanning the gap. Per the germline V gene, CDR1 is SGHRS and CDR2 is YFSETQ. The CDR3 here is CASSSTGSTDTQYF. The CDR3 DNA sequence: TGCGCCAGCAGCTCCACAGGGAGTACAGATACGCAGTATTTT.

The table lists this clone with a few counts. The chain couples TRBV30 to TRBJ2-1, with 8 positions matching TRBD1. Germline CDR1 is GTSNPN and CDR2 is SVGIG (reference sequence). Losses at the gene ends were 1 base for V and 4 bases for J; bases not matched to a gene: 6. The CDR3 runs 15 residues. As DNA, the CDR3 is TGTGCCTGGAGTGGAGGGACAGGACCTTACAATGAGCAGTTCTTC. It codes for CAWSGGTGPYNEQFF. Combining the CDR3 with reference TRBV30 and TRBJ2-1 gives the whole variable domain SQTIHQWPATLVQPVGSPLSLECTVEGTSNPNLYWYRQAAGRGLQLLFYSVGIGQISSEVPQNLSASRPQDRQFILSSKKLLLSDSGFYLCAWSGGTGPYNEQFFGPGTRLTVL.

The chain's CDR3 is CASSTPFGTSNETQYF. For the CDR3, the DNA is TGTGCCAGCAGCACTCCATTCGGGACTAGCAACGAGACCCAGTACTTC. V and J are TRBV21-1 and TRBJ2-5; the table calls TRBD2, which could not be checked here. TRBV21-1 is a documented pseudogene. This CDR3 comprises 16 residues.

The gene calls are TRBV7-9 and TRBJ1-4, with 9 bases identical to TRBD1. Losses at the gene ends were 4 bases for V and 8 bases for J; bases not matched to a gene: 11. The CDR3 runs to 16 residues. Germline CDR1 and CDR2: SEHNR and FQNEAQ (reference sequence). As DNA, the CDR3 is TGTGCCAGCAGCTCTCAACCGGGACAGGGCGAGGAAAAACTGTTTTTT. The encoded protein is CASSSQPGQGEEKLFF.

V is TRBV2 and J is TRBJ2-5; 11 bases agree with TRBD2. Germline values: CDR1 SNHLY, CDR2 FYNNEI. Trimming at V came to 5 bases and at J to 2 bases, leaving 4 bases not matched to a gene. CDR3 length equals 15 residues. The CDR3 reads CASSPTSGDQETQYF. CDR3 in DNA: TGTGCCAGCAGTCCGACTAGCGGGGATCAAGAGACCCAGTACTTC.

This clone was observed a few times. DNA of the CDR3: TGTGCCAGCTCACCGGGGACAGGGACCTACGAGCAGTACTTC. It specifies CASSPGTGTYEQYF. V and J are TRBV18 and TRBJ2-7, with 9 bases identical to TRBD1. The germline gives CDR1 KGHSH, CDR2 LQKENI. The CDR3 contains 14 residues. V trimming: 3 bases; J trimming: 2 bases; junction bases outside the gene matches: 2. Combining the CDR3 with reference TRBV18 and TRBJ2-7 gives the whole variable domain NAGVMQNPRHLVRRRGQEARLRCSPMKGHSHVYWYRQLPEEGLKFMVYLQKENIIDESGMPKERFSAEFPKEGPSILRIQQVVRGDSAAYFCASSPGTGTYEQYFGPGTRLTVT.

CDR3 bases: TGTGCCAGCTCACCGGGGGCCGAAGAGACCCAGTACTTC. Protein sequence: CASSPGAEETQYF. The chain couples TRBV18 to TRBJ2-5; perhaps TRBD1 as D (6 bases). CDR1 and CDR2 from the germline V gene are KGHSH and LQKENI. V was pared by 3 bases and J by 3 bases, with 8 bases between. The CDR3 has 13 amino acids.